This T cell receptor beta chain was recovered during a study of cytomegalovirus exposure and HLA in healthy donors. Study-level background: From HLA-typed donors, an early data release held roughly 80 million unique TCRs. Study outcomes and limitations: Altogether, 164 TCR beta chains were recorded as cytomegalovirus-associated.

The CDR3 runs to 14 residues. Germline CDR1 reads GTSNPN; CDR2 reads SVGIG (reference sequence). Trimming at V came to 3 bases and at J to 7 bases, leaving 8 bases not matched to a gene. A note on this clone: Its cognate antigen is unknown.

A multiplex PCR was run with 60 Vbeta primers and 13 Jbeta primers. Produced via immunoSEQ multiplex PCR; TCRdb's table is partial and in-frame only. This sample has under 250,000 clones, with 82% found just once. Specimen: PBMCs. The receptor's source is a middle-aged man in good health and CMV-seropositive. The chain joins TRBV30 to TRBJ2-1, with 8 bases lining up with TRBD2. The CDR3 nucleotides are TGTGCCTGGAGACCGGGACTAGGGGGGAATGAGCAGTTCTTC. It specifies CAWRPGLGGNEQFF.